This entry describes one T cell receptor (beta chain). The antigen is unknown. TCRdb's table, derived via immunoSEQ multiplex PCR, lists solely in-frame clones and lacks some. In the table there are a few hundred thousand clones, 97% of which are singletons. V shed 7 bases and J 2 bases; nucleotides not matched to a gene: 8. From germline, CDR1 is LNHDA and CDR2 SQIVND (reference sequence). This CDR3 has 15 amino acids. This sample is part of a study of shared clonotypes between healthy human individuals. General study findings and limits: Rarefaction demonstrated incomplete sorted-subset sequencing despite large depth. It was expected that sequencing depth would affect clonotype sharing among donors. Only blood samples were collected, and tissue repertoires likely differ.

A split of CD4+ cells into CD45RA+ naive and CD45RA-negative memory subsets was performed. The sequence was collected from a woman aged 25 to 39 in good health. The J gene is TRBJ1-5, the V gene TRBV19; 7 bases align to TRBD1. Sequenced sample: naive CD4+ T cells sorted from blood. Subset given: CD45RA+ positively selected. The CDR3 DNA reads TGTGCCAGTACCTCGGACAGGTCGGGCAATCAGCCCCAGCATTTT. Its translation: CASTSDRSGNQPQHF.